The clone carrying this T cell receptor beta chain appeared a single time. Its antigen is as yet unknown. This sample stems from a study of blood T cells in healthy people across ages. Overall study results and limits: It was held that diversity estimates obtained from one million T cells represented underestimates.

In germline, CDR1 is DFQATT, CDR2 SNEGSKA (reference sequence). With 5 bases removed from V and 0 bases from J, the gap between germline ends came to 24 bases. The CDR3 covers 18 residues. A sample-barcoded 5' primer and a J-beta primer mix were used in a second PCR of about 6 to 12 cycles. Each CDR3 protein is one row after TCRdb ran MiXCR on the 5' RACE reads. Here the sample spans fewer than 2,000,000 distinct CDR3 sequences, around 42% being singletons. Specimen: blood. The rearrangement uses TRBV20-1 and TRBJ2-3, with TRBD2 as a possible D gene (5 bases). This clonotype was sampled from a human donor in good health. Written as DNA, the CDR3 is TGCAGTGCTGGCCCCTCCCCACTACTAGGAATTAGCACAGATACGCAGTATTTT. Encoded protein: CSAGPSPLLGISTDTQYF.